The TCR beta chain described here comes from a study of CD4 T cells in relation to SARS-CoV-2 and coronaviruses. Germline CDR1 is SGHRS and CDR2 is YFSETQ. The CDR3 consists of 20 residues. V shed 1 base and J 4 bases; nucleotides not matched to a gene: 20. The study's findings and limits: In roughly 65% of donors, memory CD4+ clonotypes crossrecognized SARS-CoV-2 and at least one common cold coronavirus spike. Compared with monoreactive clones, crossreactive clones showed significantly weaker SARS-CoV-2 expansion.

With regard to this clone: The antigen is unknown.

The unexposed donors gave CD4+ T cells in about 2010-2018, prior to COVID-19. CD4+ T cells were isolated from the cells after about ten days of culture. As cell numbers allowed, unexposed-donor CD4+ T cells faced SARS-CoV-2 S/N and four cold-coronavirus spikes. Sequencing used immunoSEQ multiplex PCR; TCRdb keeps in-frame clones, though not all of them. Of fewer than 20,000 clones in the sample, 65% to 80% were seen once. This rearrangement joins TRBV5-1 to TRBJ2-3; 8 bases match TRBD2. This receptor was taken from a human donor in good health. The material sequenced was CD4+ T cells from PBMCs, cultured in vitro. The CDR3 loop is CASSLRGGQRETLGADTQYF. CDR3 DNA sequence: TGCGCCAGCAGCTTGCGGGGCGGACAGCGGGAGACGCTTGGGGCAGATACGCAGTATTTT.